This section outlines one TCR beta chain sequence together with its context. What it binds is not known. The data are from a study of OX40 agonist ivuxolimab in advanced cancers. Assay: immunoSEQ multiplex PCR; the TCRdb copy retains only in-frame clones and omits some. The repertoire holds some 37,000 clones, more than 75% seen once, with roughly 13% in the top ten. The CDR3 spans 15 residues. With 2 bases removed from V and 4 bases from J, the gap between germline ends came to 12 bases. The germline V gene encodes CDR1 MDHEN and CDR2 SYDVKM. Study observations and caveats: CD4+ and CD8+ T cells in blood underwent clonal expansion by week 6 at 0.1 to 3.0 mg/kg.

The sample was CD4+ or CD8+ T cells sorted from blood, taken in a trial of the OX40 agonist ivuxolimab. The chain has TRBV28 and TRBJ1-5; D is undetermined. The origin of this receptor is an adult with an advanced solid tumor such as melanoma, head and neck, liver or kidney cancer. The CDR3 nucleotides are TGTGCCAGCAGTTTAGTTCGGGCCGCGAATCAGCCCCAGCATTTT. This encodes CASSLVRAANQPQHF. Supplemented by reference TRBV28 and TRBJ1-5, the full variable domain reads DVKVTQSSRYLVKRTGEKVFLECVQDMDHENMFWYRQDPGLGLRLIYFSYDVKMKEKGDIPEGYSVSREKKERFSLILESASTNQTSMYLCASSLVRAANQPQHFGDGTRLSIL.